The 32 T cell receptor beta chains in this list originate from one sample, sequenced in a study of T cells after yellow fever vaccination. TCRdb re-analysed the 5' RACE reads in MiXCR, keeping a single row per CDR3 protein. The table has 350,000 or so distinct CDR3 sequences, approximately 8% seen once. The material sequenced was PBMCs, taken about 49 days after the first yellow fever vaccination. The receptor set was obtained from a man aged 18 to 29 who received the YFV17D yellow fever vaccine.

This chain links TRBV3-1 with TRBJ2-3; 12 bases align to TRBD2. CDR1 and CDR2 (germline): LGHDT, YNNKEL (reference sequence). The CDR3 totals 15 residues. Unmatched junction bases numbered 8, after V lost 11 bases and J lost 2 bases. CDR3 DNA sequence: TGTGCCTGCTGCCCTAGCGGGGGGGCCACAGATACGCAGTATTTT. Its translation: CACCPSGGATDTQYF.

This clonotype was seen a handful of times. This chain connects TRBV5-4 to TRBJ2-7; D is undetermined. Germline CDR1 reads SGHNT; CDR2 reads YYREEE (reference sequence). This CDR3 contains 14 residues. Trimming removed 4 bases from V and 2 bases from J, with 13 bases in between. Here the CDR3 DNA reads TGTGCCAGCAGCCTGGCCAACCCTCCCTACGAGCAGTACTTC. Translated: CASSLANPPYEQYF.

This clonotype occurred many times. V gene TRBV7-2 combines with J gene TRBJ2-3, with D perhaps matching TRBD2 (6 bases). This CDR3 comprises 15 residues. In germline, CDR1 is SGHTA, CDR2 FQGNSA. V lost 6 bases and J 2 bases, leaving 15 bases between the germline ends. The CDR3 DNA sequence: TGTGCCAGCAGGCTGACTCGGGGGATCACAGATACGCAGTATTTT. Encoded protein: CASRLTRGITDTQYF.

Ten or more counts support this clonotype. The chain joins TRBV7-2 to TRBJ1-6; no clear D gene. The CDR3 covers 13 residues. Trimming took off 6 bases at V and 10 bases at J, with 13 bases between the two ends. Germline V gene data show CDR1 as SGHTA and CDR2 as FQGNSA. The CDR3, as DNA: TGTGCCAGCAGTCGTCGTTTAGACTCACCCCTCCACTTT. It encodes CASSRRLDSPLHF.

CDR3 sequence reads: CASSLRGNTGELFF. CDR3 nucleotide sequence: TGTGCCAGCAGCTTAAGAGGCAACACCGGGGAGCTGTTTTTT. The chain links TRBV7-3 to TRBJ2-2; D is unresolved. Trimming cost V 1 base and J 2 bases, with 5 bases left between them. Looked up from germline, CDR1 is SGHTA and CDR2 is FQGTGA. This CDR3 spans 14 amino acids.

The V and J genes are TRBV6-1 and TRBJ1-3, with D unresolved. There are 13 residues in the CDR3. Deletions cut 8 bases from V and 3 bases from J, with 11 bases between. CDR1 and CDR2 (germline): MNHNS, SASEGT. The CDR3 sequence: CASPFGVGNTIYF. DNA of the CDR3: TGTGCCAGCCCCTTCGGGGTTGGAAACACCATATATTTT.

In this sample, this clonotype turned up many times. The chain couples TRBV4-3 to TRBJ1-5, with D hard to call. The CDR3 length is 13 residues. CDR1 is LGHNA, CDR2 YSLEER, per germline. Trimming removed 1 base from V and 4 bases from J, with 5 bases in between. CDR3 sequence (DNA): TGCGCCAGCAGCCAAGCCGAAAATCAGCCCCAGCATTTT. It is translated as CASSQAENQPQHF.

This clonotype turned up a few times. This rearrangement joins TRBV12-3 or TRBV12-4 to TRBJ1-5; D ambiguous. The length of the CDR3 is 15 residues. The ends were cut back, 1 base at V and 6 bases at J, with 13 bases in the middle. CDR3 in amino acids: CASSLVGAWGQPQHF. The CDR3 region has the DNA TGTGCCAGCAGTTTAGTTGGAGCCTGGGGTCAGCCCCAGCATTTT.

The rearrangement uses TRBV5-1 and TRBJ2-7; D call uncertain. The V gene lost 5 bases and the J gene lost 3 bases, with 12 bases spanning the gap. The CDR3 spans 13 residues. Germline CDR1 SGHRS, CDR2 YFSETQ. CDR3 residues: CASRTGDGYEQYF. The CDR3 bases are TGCGCCAGCAGAACCGGCGATGGCTACGAGCAGTACTTC.

This chain uses TRBV12-3 or TRBV12-4 with TRBJ2-3, with D maybe TRBD2 (5 bases). The V and J ends lost 8 bases and 2 bases respectively, with 11 bases between them. The CDR3 sequence is 13 residues long. The CDR3 DNA sequence: TGTGCCAGCGGTCTGGGAGCCACAGATACGCAGTATTTT. Translated: CASGLGATDTQYF.

Many counts were recorded for this clonotype. The rearrangement uses TRBV7-2 and TRBJ2-4, with 8 bases aligning to TRBD2. The CDR3 totals 13 residues. The V and J ends lost 3 bases and 8 bases, in that order; junction bases with no gene match: 3. The germline gives CDR1 SGHTA, CDR2 FQGNSA. As DNA, the CDR3 is TGTGCCAGCAGCTTCAGCGGGGGAGACATTCAGTACTTC. It translates to CASSFSGGDIQYF.

This clonotype was detected only a few times. The chain has TRBV12-3 or TRBV12-4 and TRBJ2-7; the D gene is possibly TRBD1 (6 bases). The CDR3 is 12 residues long. Trimming removed 1 base from V and 5 bases from J, with 6 bases in between. The CDR3 nucleotides read TGTGCCAGCAGTTTAGGGGACAACGAGCAGTACTTC. Translating it yields CASSLGDNEQYF.

This clonotype was seen ten or more times. The V call is TRBV5-1, the J call TRBJ2-3, with 7 bases aligning to TRBD1. Germline-derived CDR1 and CDR2 are SGHRS and YFSETQ. J lost 2 bases, V lost 4 bases, and 4 bases had no gene match. There are 14 residues in the CDR3. CDR3 DNA: TGCGCCAGCAGCCCGGACAGGATCACAGATACGCAGTATTTT. Translation gives CASSPDRITDTQYF.

CDR3 DNA sequence: TGCGCCAGCAGCCCAGACAGGGCTCTATTATGGTTCTTC. It encodes CASSPDRALLWFF. The chain links TRBV5-1 to TRBJ2-1, with TRBD1 identical over 7 bases. The germline V gene has CDR1 SGHRS and CDR2 YFSETQ. J lost 15 bases, V lost 4 bases, and 13 bases had no gene match. The CDR3 spans 13 residues. The complete variable domain, with remaining parts taken from reference TRBV5-1 and TRBJ2-1, reads KAGVTQTPRYLIKTRGQQVTLSCSPISGHRSVSWYQQTPGQGLQFLFEYFSETQRNKGNFPGRFSGRQFSNSRSEMNVSTLELGDSALYLCASSPDRALLWFFGPGTRLTVL.

The rearrangement joins TRBV20-1 to TRBJ2-1, with 10 bases fitting TRBD2. Germline CDR1 DFQATT, CDR2 SNEGSKA (reference sequence). This CDR3 has 16 amino acids. The junction had 4 bases not matched to a gene; V was cut back by 2 bases and J by 0 bases. CDR3 sequence reads: CSARLAGGPSYNEQFF. CDR3 DNA: TGCAGTGCTAGATTAGCGGGGGGCCCCTCCTACAATGAGCAGTTCTTC.

This clonotype was seen ten or more times. This chain connects TRBV5-1 to TRBJ1-4; maybe TRBD1 (5 bases). This CDR3 is built from 14 residues. Germline CDR1 SGHRS, CDR2 YFSETQ. The ends were cut back, 4 bases at V and 6 bases at J, with 13 bases in the middle. The CDR3 spells CASSAGWGDEKLFF. CDR3 DNA: TGCGCCAGCAGCGCAGGGTGGGGAGATGAAAAACTGTTTTTT.

V usage is TRBV7-2 and J usage is TRBJ2-3; tentatively, D is TRBD2 (6 bases). The V gene lost 3 bases and the J gene lost 11 bases, with 18 bases spanning the gap. Germline CDR1 reads SGHTA; CDR2 reads FQGNSA. The CDR3 length is 14 residues. The CDR3 bases are TGTGCCAGCAGCTTTACAACGGGGGAAAGTCTGCAGTATTTT. Translated: CASSFTTGESLQYF.

This clonotype has just a few counts. V and J are TRBV29-1 and TRBJ2-7; possible D gene TRBD1, 5 bases. The CDR3 extends over 13 amino acids. With 7 bases removed from V and 2 bases from J, the gap between germline ends came to 15 bases. Germline V gene data show CDR1 as SQVTM and CDR2 as ANQGSEA. The CDR3, as DNA: TGCAGCGCTGGCTCAGGGTTTACCTACGAGCAGTACTTC. Amino acid sequence: CSAGSGFTYEQYF.

This chain links TRBV19 with TRBJ2-3; a possible D gene is TRBD2 (6 bases). CDR1 LNHDA and CDR2 SQIVND come from the germline V gene (reference sequence). With 5 bases removed from V and 11 bases from J, the gap between germline ends came to 20 bases. The length of the CDR3 is 14 residues. CDR3 nucleotide sequence: TGTGCCAGTAGTCCTACTACTAGCTCTCGAGTGCAGTATTTT. Protein: CASSPTTSSRVQYF.

This clonotype was seen a few times. The chain has TRBV7-9 and TRBJ2-4; D is possibly TRBD1 (6 bases). CDR1 is SEHNR and CDR2 is FQNEAQ in the germline V gene (reference sequence). Trimming cost V 1 base and J 8 bases, with 12 bases left between them. The CDR3 loop spans 14 amino acids. CDR3 residues: CASSLVSAGDIQYF. The DNA for the CDR3 is TGTGCCAGCAGCTTAGTGTCGGCAGGGGACATTCAGTACTTC.

This clonotype has more than one count but fewer than ten. J is TRBJ2-4 and V is TRBV7-2, with TRBD2 as a possible D gene (6 bases). The CDR3 is made up of 15 amino acids. Germline CDR1 SGHTA, CDR2 FQGNSA. Trimming stripped 1 base from V and 5 bases from J, with 12 bases between. CDR3 in DNA: TGTGCCAGCAGCTTAGAGTGGGGGAGGCAAAACATTCAGTACTTC. Amino acid sequence: CASSLEWGRQNIQYF.

The J gene is TRBJ1-3, the V gene TRBV7-3; 8 positions match TRBD1. Germline CDR1 reads SGHTA; CDR2 reads FQGTGA. V dropped 5 bases and J dropped 0; count of bases not matched to a gene: 9. The CDR3 runs to 17 residues. The CDR3 DNA sequence: TGTGCCAGCAGCCCTGGGGGGACAGGCTCCTCTGGAAACACCATATATTTT. Its translation: CASSPGGTGSSGNTIYF.

Many counts were recorded for this clonotype. DNA for the CDR3: TGTGCCAGCAGCTTAGCGCAGAAATCGGAGACCCAGTACTTC. Residues: CASSLAQKSETQYF. The rearrangement uses TRBV7-6 and TRBJ2-5; no firm D call. Trimming pared 0 bases from V and 5 bases from J, leaving 10 bases between. The CDR3 totals 14 residues. Germline values: CDR1 SGHVS, CDR2 FNYEAQ.

In its sample, this clonotype was seen a few times. This rearrangement joins TRBV29-1 to TRBJ2-5, with 11 positions matching TRBD2. The CDR3 extends over 19 amino acids. V was clipped by 7 bases and J by 2 bases; unmatched bases: 21. Germline CDR1 reads SQVTM; CDR2 reads ANQGSEA. CDR3 protein: CSAPILAGGPEYLQETQYF. CDR3 DNA sequence: TGCAGCGCCCCAATTCTAGCGGGGGGCCCAGAATACTTACAAGAGACCCAGTACTTC.

This clonotype was recorded at least ten times. CDR3 coding DNA: TGCGCCAGCAGGTATTGGTCCCGGACATACAGCAATGAGCAGTTCTTC. It specifies CASRYWSRTYSNEQFF. This sequence joins TRBV5-1 and TRBJ2-1, with D perhaps TRBD1 (5 bases). The germline V gene encodes CDR1 SGHRS and CDR2 YFSETQ. The CDR3 totals 16 residues. V gave up 5 bases and J gave up 6 bases, with 21 bases separating them.

CDR3 protein: CSVDSRDRYNEQFF. In DNA, the CDR3 is TGCAGCGTTGACTCTCGGGACAGATACAATGAGCAGTTCTTC. This sequence joins TRBV29-1 and TRBJ2-1; 7 positions match TRBD1. V was clipped by 3 bases and J by 4 bases; unmatched bases: 6. Germline V CDR1 and CDR2: SQVTM, ANQGSEA. This CDR3 is 14 amino acids long.

This clonotype came up a few times. The CDR3 DNA is TGTGCCAGCAGCCCTTTAGCGGGGGGGCCGGGAAAGCAGTTCTTC. Amino acids: CASSPLAGGPGKQFF. The V and J genes are TRBV11-2 and TRBJ2-1; TRBD2 agrees at 11 bases. Germline CDR1 SGHAT, CDR2 FQNNGV. Unmatched junction bases numbered 11, after V lost 5 bases and J lost 11 bases. This CDR3 spans 15 amino acids.

This clonotype was counted at least ten times. The rearrangement uses TRBV30 and TRBJ2-7; D not resolved. The germline V gene encodes CDR1 GTSNPN and CDR2 SVGIG (reference sequence). CDR3 length equals 13 residues. Trimming shortened V by 0 bases and J by 1 base, and 7 bases separated the two germline ends. CDR3 loop: CAWSVGFSYEQYF. The CDR3 coding sequence is TGTGCCTGGAGTGTGGGTTTTTCCTACGAGCAGTACTTC.

V and J are TRBV7-9 and TRBJ2-3, with D unresolved. CDR3 size: 14 residues. V lost 1 base and J lost 6, with 11 bases in between. CDR1 is SEHNR, CDR2 FQNEAQ, per germline (reference sequence). The CDR3 nucleotides are TGTGCCAGCAGCTTAGGGCAGGCGGAGGATACGCAGTATTTT. This translates into CASSLGQAEDTQYF.

The rearrangement joins TRBV7-9 to TRBJ2-1; maybe TRBD1 (5 bases). The ends were cut back, 6 bases at V and 9 bases at J, with 21 bases in the middle. CDR3 length: 15 residues. The germline V gene encodes CDR1 SEHNR and CDR2 FQNEAQ (reference sequence). In nucleotides, the CDR3 is TGTGCCAGCAGTTCCCGGGCCGTGGGGCGCGGTGAGCAGTTCTTC. As protein: CASSSRAVGRGEQFF.

This clonotype has at least ten counts. V usage is TRBV20-1 and J usage is TRBJ2-7; 10 nucleotides match TRBD2. The V and J ends lost 1 base and 3 bases, in that order; junction bases with no gene match: 0. The CDR3 length is 13 residues. Germline V gene lookup returns CDR1 DFQATT and CDR2 SNEGSKA (reference sequence). CDR3 sequence reads: CSARASGGYEQYV. The DNA for the CDR3 is TGCAGTGCTAGAGCTAGCGGGGGCTACGAGCAGTACGTC.

This clonotype was seen a handful of times. The chain joins TRBV3-1 to TRBJ2-2, with no clear D. The CDR3 extends over 15 amino acids. Trimming took off 0 bases at V and 4 bases at J, with 9 bases between the two ends. Germline lookup yields CDR1 LGHDT and CDR2 YNNKEL (reference sequence). The CDR3 bases are TGTGCCAGCAGCCAAGACATCCGGGTCACCGGGGAGCTGTTTTTT. Translated, it gives CASSQDIRVTGELFF.